This T cell receptor beta chain was sequenced during a study of CD8+CD57+ T cells in acquired aplastic anemia. Study context: Sorted CD4+ plus CD8+ cells gave DNA averaging roughly 2.9 ug. Healthy donor CD4+ cell samples had a mean of roughly 9.8 million reads. Study-level findings and limits: Patients and controls shared just under 30 CD8+ CDR3 sequences.

Turning to this clonotype: Its antigen is currently unknown.

Genomic DNA acted as the template from which TCR beta VDJ combination and CDR3 sequence profiling were carried out. MiXCR was run by TCRdb on the reads, yielding one entry per CDR3 protein. Of tens of thousands of distinct CDR3 sequences listed, about three quarters are singletons. Per the germline V gene, CDR1 is SGHRS and CDR2 is YFSETQ. This CDR3 is built from 14 residues. Trimming shortened V by 0 bases and J by 0 bases, and 7 bases separated the two germline ends. The chain links TRBV5-1 to TRBJ2-7; unclear D gene. The clonotype was recovered from a human donor in good health, serving as a control. The specimen was sorted CD4+, CD8+, or CD8+CD57+ T cells (not recorded which) from PBMCs. The CDR3 DNA follows: TGCGCCAGCAGCTTGGAGGGAAACTCCTACGAGCAGTACTTC. Its protein product is CASSLEGNSYEQYF. The variable domain in full, completed from reference TRBV5-1 and TRBJ2-7, reads KAGVTQTPRYLIKTRGQQVTLSCSPISGHRSVSWYQQTPGQGLQFLFEYFSETQRNKGNFPGRFSGRQFSNSRSEMNVSTLELGDSALYLCASSLEGNSYEQYFGPGTRLTVT.